The clone carrying this TCR beta chain was counted many times. Its antigen remains unidentified. The CDR3 end lies 3 residues beyond the end of the read and is filled in from the germline J gene. The data belong to a study of T cell clonality in common variable immunodeficiency. Whole-study results and caveats: Shared TCRbeta clones were fewer between CVID subjects than controls. TCRbeta clonality was increased in CVID versus healthy controls.

Caucasian heritage predominated among both patients and controls. Each donor provided roughly 4.5 to 8 ml of heparinized whole blood. Here immunoSEQ multiplex PCR was the method, and the copy in TCRdb shows in-frame clones only, minus some. Found here are more than 30,000 clones, no singletons; the ten largest cover approximately 1%. The germline V gene has CDR1 SGDLS and CDR2 YYNGEE. The CDR3 has 16 amino acids. Trimming pared 0 bases from V and 0 bases from J, leaving 10 bases between. The receptor was isolated from a person aged 18 to 75 in good health. Sample: peripheral blood mononuclear cells. The chain couples TRBV9 to TRBJ2-1; D is ambiguous. The CDR3 loop is CASSVVNPLSYNEQFF. CDR3 DNA (partial): TGTGCCAGCAGCGTAGTGAACCCACTCTCCTACAATGAG.